Listed below are T cell receptor beta chains from one sample, sequenced in a study of T cells in Graves' hyperthyroidism and ophthalmopathy. TCRdb recomputed calls from the multiplex PCR reads with MiXCR, one row per CDR3 protein. Of 300,000 or so distinct CDR3 sequences in the sample, about a sixth were seen once. Input material: blood. These TCRs come from a woman aged 55-75 years with Graves' ophthalmopathy. Each CDR3 is given with its conserved first and last residue. The D gene is left open where the match is weak. Size is stated for part of the rows, as once, few or many counts, or as a class when the clone is expanded.

J | D | size | V | CDR3 | DNA
TRBJ1-5 | TRBD1 | few | TRBV19 | CASNRGTNQPQHF | TGTGCCAGTAACAGGGGAACCAATCAGCCCCAGCATTTT
TRBJ2-2 | . | many | TRBV28 | CASSDAGQGELFF | TGTGCCAGCAGTGACGCGGGACAGGGGGAGCTGTTTTTT
TRBJ1-6 | TRBD1 | . | TRBV6-6 | CASSYSGLRGSGSPLHF | TGTGCCAGCAGTTACTCGGGTCTCAGGGGGAGTGGCTCACCCCTCCACTTT
TRBJ2-3 | . | . | TRBV7-2 | CASSSRQVGSTDTQYF | TGTGCCAGCAGCAGCAGACAGGTCGGGTCCACAGATACGCAGTATTTT
TRBJ1-5 | TRBD1 | . | TRBV19 | CASNPGQGINQLQHF | TGTGCCAGTAACCCGGGACAGGGGATCAATCAGCTCCAGCATTTT
TRBJ1-1 | . | many | TRBV20-1 | CSASSGGGSTEAFF | TGCAGTGCCTCGTCGGGAGGAGGGAGCACTGAAGCTTTCTTT
TRBJ2-3 | . | few | TRBV7-2 | CASSLTTSTDTQYF | TGTGCCAGCAGCTTAACGACAAGCACAGATACGCAGTATTTT
TRBJ1-1 | . | . | TRBV12-3/TRBV12-4 | CASSLLADRGNTEAFF | TGTGCCAGCAGTTTGTTGGCAGATCGTGGGAACACTGAAGCTTTCTTT
TRBJ1-5 | . | many | TRBV12-3/TRBV12-4 | CASSFGARVIQPQHF | TGTGCCAGCAGTTTTGGGGCCAGGGTGATTCAGCCCCAGCATTTT
TRBJ1-6 | TRBD1 | many | TRBV11-2 | CASSQGQGASPLHF | TGTGCCAGCAGCCAAGGACAGGGGGCTTCACCCCTCCACTTT
TRBJ2-3 | TRBD2 | few | TRBV5-1 | CASSPSGASTDTQYF | TGCGCCAGCAGCCCTAGCGGGGCGAGCACAGATACGCAGTATTTT
TRBJ2-5 | TRBD1 | many | TRBV11-2 | CASSPSRGPQETQYF | TGTGCCAGCAGCCCGAGCAGGGGGCCCCAAGAGACCCAGTACTTC
TRBJ2-1 | TRBD2 | many | TRBV7-2 | CASSWGGGDNEQFF | TGTGCCAGCAGCTGGGGGGGAGGGGACAATGAGCAGTTCTTC
TRBJ1-6 | . | many | TRBV2 | CASSWETGDNSPLHF | TGTGCCAGCAGCTGGGAGACAGGAGATAATTCACCCCTCCACTTT
TRBJ2-1 | TRBD2 | . | TRBV20-1 | CSVGLAGRSQFF | TGCAGTGTCGGACTAGCGGGACGATCTCAGTTCTTC
TRBJ1-3 | . | few | TRBV10-3 | CAISSASSGNTIYF | TGTGCCATCAGTTCAGCCAGCTCTGGAAACACCATATATTTT
TRBJ1-2 | . | many | TRBV6-2/TRBV6-3 | CASGQGGYTF | TGTGCCAGCGGCCAGGGCGGCTACACCTTC
TRBJ1-1 | . | many | TRBV19 | CASSKGGPYEAFF | TGTGCCAGTAGTAAAGGGGGGCCGTATGAAGCTTTCTTT
TRBJ1-3 | . | . | TRBV12-3/TRBV12-4 | CASTIGNTIYF | TGTGCCAGCACTATTGGAAACACCATATATTTT
TRBJ2-1 | TRBD1 | many | TRBV5-1 | CASSGYSAFSSAGQGTLLSNEQFF | TGCGCCAGCAGCGGATACTCCGCTTTCTCGTCCGCGGGACAGGGAACACTACTGTCCAATGAGCAGTTCTTC
TRBJ2-3 | TRBD1 | . | TRBV12-3/TRBV12-4 | CASSPGDRATDTQYF | TGTGCCAGCAGTCCGGGGGACAGGGCCACAGATACGCAGTATTTT
TRBJ1-4 | TRBD1 | once | TRBV2 | CASRAGTGEEKLFF | TGTGCCAGCAGGGCCGGGACAGGGGAAGAAAAACTGTTTTTT
TRBJ2-1 | TRBD1 | few | TRBV4-1 | CASSQFRTGGYNEQFF | TGCGCCAGCAGCCAATTTCGGACAGGGGGCTACAATGAGCAGTTCTTC
TRBJ2-7 | TRBD1 | many | TRBV27 | CASSYKIPGQGTYEQYF | TGTGCCAGCAGTTATAAAATACCGGGACAGGGGACCTACGAGCAGTACTTC
TRBJ2-2 | . | few | TRBV19 | CASRLIAGELFF | TGTGCCAGTAGGCTAATCGCCGGGGAGCTGTTTTTT
TRBJ1-1 | . | many | TRBV7-2 | CASSTMVGGGTEAFF | TGTGCCAGCAGCACTATGGTGGGGGGGGGGACTGAAGCTTTCTTT
TRBJ2-4 | . | few | TRBV27 | CASSSPGEGGFNIQYF | TGTGCCAGCAGTTCCCCAGGGGAAGGGGGGTTCAACATTCAGTACTTC
TRBJ2-7 | . | many | TRBV11-1 | CASSRVGGTPIEQYF | TGTGCCAGCAGTCGAGTAGGAGGGACGCCTATCGAGCAGTACTTC
TRBJ2-7 | TRBD1 | many | TRBV11-1 | CASSSDRGNEQYF | TGTGCCAGCAGCTCGGACAGGGGCAACGAGCAGTACTTC
TRBJ1-5 | . | many | TRBV20-1 | CSARETVDQPQHF | TGCAGTGCTAGAGAGACAGTTGATCAGCCCCAGCATTTT
TRBJ2-7 | . | many | TRBV6-1 | CASSEPMLYEQYF | TGTGCCAGCAGTGAGCCCATGCTCTACGAGCAGTACTTC
TRBJ2-2 | . | . | TRBV4-3 | CASSQAPQAAGELFF | TGCGCCAGCAGCCAAGCCCCACAGGCGGCCGGGGAGCTGTTTTTT
TRBJ2-1 | TRBD2 | . | TRBV4-2 | CASSQEVTSGGVSGPFF | TGTGCCAGCAGCCAAGAGGTTACTAGCGGGGGGGTAAGCGGGCCGTTCTTC
TRBJ1-5 | . | few | TRBV6-1 | CASKAGSNQPQHF | TGTGCCAGCAAGGCGGGTAGCAATCAGCCCCAGCATTTT
TRBJ1-6 | TRBD1 | many | TRBV5-1 | CASSTTGQGGAPLHF | TGCGCCAGCAGCACGACGGGACAGGGTGGAGCACCCCTCCACTTT
TRBJ2-7 | TRBD1 | . | TRBV3-1 | CASSQETTGGRYEQYF | TGTGCCAGCAGCCAAGAAACTACAGGGGGACGCTACGAGCAGTACTTC
TRBJ1-2 | . | many | TRBV7-2 | CASSLAVTDGYTF | TGTGCCAGCAGCTTAGCGGTGACAGATGGCTACACCTTC
TRBJ2-3 | TRBD1 | many | TRBV11-2 | CASSPRYTGVDTQYF | TGTGCCAGCAGCCCACGATATACAGGGGTGGATACGCAGTATTTT
TRBJ1-3 | . | few | TRBV12-3/TRBV12-4 | CASSLPGRLGNTIYF | TGTGCCAGCAGTTTACCGGGACGCCTTGGAAACACCATATATTTT
TRBJ2-1 | . | many | TRBV18 | CASSPSSGGINEQFF | TGTGCCAGCTCACCAAGCTCGGGGGGCATAAATGAGCAGTTCTTC
TRBJ1-5 | . | . | TRBV27 | CASSVLQGDQGQPQHF | TGTGCCAGCAGCGTCCTACAGGGAGATCAGGGTCAGCCCCAGCATTTT
TRBJ2-7 | . | . | TRBV28 | CASSLSAVSYEQYF | TGTGCCAGCAGTTTATCGGCAGTCTCCTACGAGCAGTACTTC
TRBJ1-2 | TRBD1 | few | TRBV20-1 | CSARTGTVASGGYTF | TGCAGTGCTAGGACAGGGACAGTCGCATCGGGAGGCTACACCTTC
TRBJ1-6 | . | . | TRBV5-1 | CASSTQQGGSSYNSPLHF | TGCGCCAGCAGTACCCAACAGGGAGGAAGCTCCTATAATTCACCCCTCCACTTT
TRBJ2-1 | TRBD2 | . | TRBV6-5 | CASSIRGGAGSEQFF | TGTGCCAGCAGTATACGCGGGGGGGCCGGTAGTGAGCAGTTCTTC
TRBJ2-1 | . | many | TRBV6-1 | CASSETAEFGGTEFF | TGTGCCAGCAGTGAGACCGCTGAGTTTGGAGGGACCGAGTTCTTC
TRBJ2-7 | . | few | TRBV6-1 | CASQDHLGPTYEQYF | TGTGCCAGCCAAGACCACCTAGGACCCACTTACGAGCAGTACTTC
TRBJ1-6 | . | many | TRBV10-3 | CAISPRTDNSALHF | TGTGCCATCAGCCCGAGGACAGATAATTCAGCCCTCCACTTT
TRBJ2-3 | TRBD2 | many | TRBV3-1 | CASSPILQLAGADTQYF | TGTGCCAGCAGCCCGATACTCCAACTAGCGGGAGCAGATACGCAGTATTTT